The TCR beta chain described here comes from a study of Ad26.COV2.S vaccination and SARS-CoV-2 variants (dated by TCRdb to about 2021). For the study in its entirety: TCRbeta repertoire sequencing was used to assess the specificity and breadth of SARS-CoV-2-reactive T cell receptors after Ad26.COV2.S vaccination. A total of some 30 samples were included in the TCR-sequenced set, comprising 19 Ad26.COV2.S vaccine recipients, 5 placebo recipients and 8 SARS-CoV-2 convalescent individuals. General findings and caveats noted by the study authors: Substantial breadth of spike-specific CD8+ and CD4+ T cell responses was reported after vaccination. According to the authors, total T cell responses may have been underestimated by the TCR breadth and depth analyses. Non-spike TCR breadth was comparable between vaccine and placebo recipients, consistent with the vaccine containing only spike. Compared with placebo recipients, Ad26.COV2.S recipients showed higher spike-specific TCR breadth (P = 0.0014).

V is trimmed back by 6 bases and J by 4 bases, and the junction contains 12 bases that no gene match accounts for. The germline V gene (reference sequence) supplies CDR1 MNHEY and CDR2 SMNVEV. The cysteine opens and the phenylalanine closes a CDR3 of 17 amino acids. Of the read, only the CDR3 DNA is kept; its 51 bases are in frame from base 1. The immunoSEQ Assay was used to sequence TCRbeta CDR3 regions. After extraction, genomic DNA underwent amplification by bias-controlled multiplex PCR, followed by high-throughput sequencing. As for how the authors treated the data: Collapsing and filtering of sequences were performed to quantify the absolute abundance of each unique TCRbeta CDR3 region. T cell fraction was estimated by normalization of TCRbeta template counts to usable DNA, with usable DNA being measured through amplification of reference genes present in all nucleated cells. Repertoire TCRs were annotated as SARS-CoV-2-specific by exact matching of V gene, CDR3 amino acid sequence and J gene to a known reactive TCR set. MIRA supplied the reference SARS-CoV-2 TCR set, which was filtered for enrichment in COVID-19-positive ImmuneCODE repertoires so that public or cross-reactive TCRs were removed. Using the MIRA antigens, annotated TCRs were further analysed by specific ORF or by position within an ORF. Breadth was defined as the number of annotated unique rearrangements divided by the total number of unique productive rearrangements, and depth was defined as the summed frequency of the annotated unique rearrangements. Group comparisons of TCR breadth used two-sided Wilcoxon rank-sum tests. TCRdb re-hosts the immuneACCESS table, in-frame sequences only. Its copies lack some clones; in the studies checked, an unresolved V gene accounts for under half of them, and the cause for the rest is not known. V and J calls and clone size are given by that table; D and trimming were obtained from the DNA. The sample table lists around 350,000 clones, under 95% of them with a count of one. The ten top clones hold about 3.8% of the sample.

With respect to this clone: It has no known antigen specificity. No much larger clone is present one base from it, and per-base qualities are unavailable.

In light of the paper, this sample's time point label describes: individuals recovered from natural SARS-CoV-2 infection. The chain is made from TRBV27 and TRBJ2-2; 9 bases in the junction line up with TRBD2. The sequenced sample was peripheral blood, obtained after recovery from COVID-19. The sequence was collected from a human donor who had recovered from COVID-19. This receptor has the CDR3 CASSLKLSGGRTGELFF. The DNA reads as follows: TGTGCCAGCAGCCTAAAACTAAGCGGGGGGCGCACCGGGGAGCTGTTTTTT.